The entry below describes one T cell receptor beta chain. This sample is drawn from a study of blood T cell repertoires in COVID-19. The overall study: PBMCs, B-cell-depleted T cells, or T cells provided the cDNA or gDNA that made up the material.

Authors' methods: Amplification from reference gene primers served as the basis for estimated nucleated cell counts. Sequencing was performed with immunoSEQ multiplex PCR; in TCRdb, only in-frame clones are kept and a portion is missing. V, J and clone size were drawn from that table, and D and trimming were deduced from the DNA. The sample has 200,000 or so clones; about 90% are singletons. Trimming stripped 4 bases from V and 4 bases from J, with 14 bases between. The CDR3 is 14 amino acids. CDR1 SGHRS and CDR2 YFSETQ come from the germline V gene. The sequence came from a woman aged 60-70 years with acute or convalescent COVID-19. This sequence joins TRBV5-1 and TRBJ1-2, with a tentative D call TRBD1 (5 bases). The sequenced material came from peripheral blood. The CDR3 DNA follows: TGCGCCAGCAGCCCGGGGGGGGGTAGCTATGGCTACACCTTC. It encodes CASSPGGGSYGYTF.